This is a list of T cell receptor beta chains from one sample in a study of blood T cells in healthy people across ages. MiXCR, run by TCRdb on the 5' RACE reads, gives a single entry per CDR3 protein. The sample includes just over 800,000 distinct CDR3 sequences, under 80% of them seen just once. Material for sequencing was blood. The receptors here all came from a young man in good health. CDR3s leave out the opening cysteine and the closing phenylalanine or tryptophan.

14,TRBV3-1,ASSPLDSSSYNEQY
12,TRBV7-8,ASSLVGSRSPLH
15,TRBV7-6,ASRIGTAFPINEKLF
15,TRBV7-3,ASSPRQTYSGANVLT
16,TRBV6-1,ASGNDGGDLYPTDTQY
14,TRBV4-2,ASSQDWPGPQETQY
13,TRBV7-3,ASSLGAGGSYEQF
13,TRBV6-5,ASRRLLGYQETQY
12,TRBV4-1,ASSQGIGDEKLF
11,TRBV25-1,ASSGGPDGTQY
14,TRBV18,ASSPYEGSSYNEQF
13,TRBV7-2,ASSWGSGGADEQF
13,TRBV4-3,ASSQSRTGVYEQY
13,TRBV4-3,ASSQVRRTGYEQY
9,TRBV12-3/TRBV12-4,ASSGSGEQF
13,TRBV7-2,ASSKRGGDFDEQF
14,TRBV4-2,ASSQGGTGEEDTQY
13,TRBV2,ASRETSGTNNEQY
14,TRBV3-1,ASSQVGGTHSYEQY
14,TRBV6-5,AGSYARRGTRGEQF
11,TRBV4-3,ASSQELGYEQY
14,TRBV6-5,ASGKGAPAGANVLT
13,TRBV20-1,SAKGLAGWEETQY
14,TRBV5-1,ASSLSEGGISYEQY
11,TRBV20-1,SATGTGGNEQF
12,TRBV9,ASSPRDGFYGYT
14,TRBV20-1,SARGLLQGATNEQF
17,TRBV24-1,ATSDFPGLAGSSYNEQF
14,TRBV18,ASSLSMTSGANVLT
13,TRBV9,ASSVGQGFNYGYT
12,TRBV12-3/TRBV12-4,ASRGDGGLDEQF
10,TRBV30,AWSVPPFGAF
14,TRBV7-2,ASSFSVFSGSYEQY
13,TRBV20-1,SARDRVQGQDTQY
16,TRBV20-1,SAREHPLAGLNTDTQY
10,TRBV6-5,ASSRRRNEQF
16,TRBV4-3,ASSQDIGLDTSTDTQY
12,TRBV24-1,ATSDPSGSYEQY
13,TRBV7-2,ASSLVGSPPGELF
12,TRBV6-5,ASRMPGQGSEAF
15,TRBV7-9,ASSLGLRGRQYNEQF